A selection of T cell receptor beta chains follows, all from one sample in a study of molecular identifiers for immune sequencing clone quantification. A single record per CDR3 protein comes from TCRdb applying MiXCR to the PCR reads. Of hundreds of thousands of distinct CDR3 sequences listed, 25% are singletons. Sequenced: naive CD8+ T cells from blood, with Jurkat cell RNA spiked in. The receptors were gathered from a human donor in good health. Some libraries in this study had Jurkat cell RNA spiked in. Both conserved end residues are part of each CDR3. D genes are given only for firm matches. For some rows the clone size is stated as once, few or many, or as a class when expanded; others skip it.

abundance	v_gene	d_gene	len	j_gene	CDR3nt	CDR3aa
many	TRBV5-5	TRBD2	15	TRBJ2-3	TGTGCCAGCAGCTTTAGCGGGTCGTGGGGAGATACGCAGTATTTT	CASSFSGSWGDTQYF
once	TRBV4-1	TRBD1	16	TRBJ1-1	TGCGCCAGCAGCCCCGGGACAGGGACCATGAACACTGAAGCTCTCTTT	CASSPGTGTMNTEALF
-	TRBV6-6	TRBD1	16	TRBJ2-1	TGTGCCGGCAGTTACTTAGCCGGACAGGGGGAGAATAAGCAGTTCTTC	CAGSYLAGQGENKQFF
-	TRBV6-5	TRBD1	16	TRBJ1-2	TGTGCCAGCAGTTACTCGTCTGGGTTCACAGGGGGCGGCTACACCTTC	CASSYSSGFTGGGYTF
-	TRBV6-2/TRBV6-3	-	11	TRBJ2-1	TGTGCCACCCAAGGCGGGAATGAGCAGTTCTTC	CATQGGNEQFF
many	TRBV20-1	-	15	TRBJ1-5	TGCAGTGCTAGAGATGGGTGGGGGGCTGGTCAGCCCCAGCATTTT	CSARDGWGAGQPQHF
few	TRBV30	-	13	TRBJ2-7	TGTGCCTGGAGTGTTTCTAGCTTGGACGAGCAGTACTTC	CAWSVSSLDEQYF
few	TRBV4-1	TRBD1	16	TRBJ1-1	TGCGCCAGCAGCGGACTCTCGACAGGGCTTAACACTGAAGCTTTCTTT	CASSGLSTGLNTEAFF
-	TRBV5-1	-	16	TRBJ2-3	TGCGCCAGCAGCTTGGATGAGAGGGAAACCACAGATACGCAGTATTTT	CASSLDERETTDTQYF
many	TRBV27	-	15	TRBJ2-3	TGTGCCAGCAGTCCGACGACTAGTTTGGCAGATACGCAGTATTTT	CASSPTTSLADTQYF
few	TRBV4-3	-	15	TRBJ1-2	TGCGCCAGCAGCCAAGATCTGGGCCTTGGATATGGCTACACCTTC	CASSQDLGLGYGYTF
many	TRBV11-1	TRBD1	15	TRBJ2-7	TGTGCCAGCAGCTACGGACAGGGGACCTCCTACGAGCAGTACTTC	CASSYGQGTSYEQYF
few	TRBV20-1	-	12	TRBJ2-2	TGCAGTGCTAGGATACTAGCCGGGGAGCTGTTTTTT	CSARILAGELFF
few	TRBV21-1	-	15	TRBJ2-3	TGTGCCCCCAGGGAGCGGGGGCAACGCACAGATACGCAGTATTTT	CAPRERGQRTDTQYF
-	TRBV5-4	-	13	TRBJ1-1	TGTGCCAGCAGCTTGCCGCCTTACCCTGCAGCTTTCTTT	CASSLPPYPAAFF
-	TRBV7-9	TRBD1	17	TRBJ2-7	TGTGCCAGCAGCTTAGCGTTGGGGACAGGGGCCCTACTCGAGCAGTACTTC	CASSLALGTGALLEQYF
many	TRBV5-5	TRBD1	15	TRBJ1-1	TGTGCAGCTCGGGAGGGGGCCGGGATGAACACTGAAGCTTTCTTT	CAAREGAGMNTEAFF
many	TRBV28	-	14	TRBJ2-3	TGTGCCAGCAGTTTGGATAGCGGCACAGATACGCAGTATTTT	CASSLDSGTDTQYF
many	TRBV7-6	-	15	TRBJ2-6	TGTGCCAGCAGCTTAGAAGCCTCTGGGGCCAACGTCCTGACTTTC	CASSLEASGANVLTF
few	TRBV27	TRBD2	17	TRBJ2-7	TGTGCCAGCACCTGGGGGTACGTCGCGGGAGCCGCTCGGGAGCAGTACTTC	CASTWGYVAGAAREQYF
-	TRBV7-9	-	16	TRBJ1-3	TGTGCCAGCAGCAACTCCAGGGGAGAGGCTGGAAACACCATATATTTT	CASSNSRGEAGNTIYF
-	TRBV20-1	-	11	TRBJ1-1	TGCAGTGCTAGAGGCCTCACTGAAGCTTTCTTT	CSARGLTEAFF
many	TRBV7-2	-	14	TRBJ1-6	TGTGCCAGCAGCTTAGAAGGTTGGGGGTCACCCCTCCACTTT	CASSLEGWGSPLHF
-	TRBV2	-	16	TRBJ2-2	TGTGCCAGCAGTGAATTGGGGGGACTTTACACCGGGGAGCTGTTTTTT	CASSELGGLYTGELFF
-	TRBV4-3	TRBD2	17	TRBJ2-1	TGCGCCAGCAGCCCCCTCTGGCCAGCGGGGGCCACCCTTGAGCAGTTCTTC	CASSPLWPAGATLEQFF
many	TRBV7-2	-	15	TRBJ2-3	TGTGCCAGCAGCTCCATATACCTCGTTACAGATACGCAGTATTTT	CASSSIYLVTDTQYF
-	TRBV28	TRBD1	16	TRBJ2-7	TGTGCCAGCAGTTTGAGGGGGACAGGGGTGGGGTTCGAGCAGTACTTC	CASSLRGTGVGFEQYF
few	TRBV7-9	-	14	TRBJ1-5	TGTGCCAGCAGCCAAGGGCAGCTTTATCAGCCCCAGCATTTT	CASSQGQLYQPQHF
many	TRBV10-2	TRBD1	13	TRBJ2-7	TGCGCCAGCAGTGAGGGCAGGGGGCACGAGCAGTACTTC	CASSEGRGHEQYF
many	TRBV9	TRBD1	14	TRBJ1-1	TGTGCCAGCAGCGGAGCCGGACAGGCAACTGAAGCTTTCTTT	CASSGAGQATEAFF
few	TRBV11-2	-	13	TRBJ1-1	TGTGCCAGCGACCCGATACAGGGAACTGAAGCTTTCTTT	CASDPIQGTEAFF
-	TRBV5-3	-	10	TRBJ1-1	TGTGCCAGCAGCTTCGGTGAAGCTTTCTTT	CASSFGEAFF
-	TRBV10-3	-	16	TRBJ2-7	TGTGCCATCAGTGGAGGATCTGGAGGGCGCCCCTACGAGCAGTACTTC	CAISGGSGGRPYEQYF
many	TRBV28	-	14	TRBJ2-7	TGTGCCAGCTCGAAGCCGGGACTTTCCTACGAGCAGTACTTC	CASSKPGLSYEQYF
few	TRBV5-6	-	15	TRBJ2-3	TGTGCCAGCAGCCGGGGTAGTGTAAGCACAGATACGCAGTATTTT	CASSRGSVSTDTQYF
-	TRBV19	-	11	TRBJ2-2	TGTGCCAGTAGTATCTCCGGGGAGCTGTTTTTT	CASSISGELFF
-	TRBV27	-	14	TRBJ1-2	TGTGCCAGCAGTTTACTGTCAGGGGACTATGGCTACACCTTC	CASSLLSGDYGYTF
few	TRBV7-9	TRBD2	15	TRBJ2-3	TGTGCCAGCAGCTTAGTCCGGGAGGACACAGATACGCAGTATTTT	CASSLVREDTDTQYF
-	TRBV27	-	15	TRBJ2-1	TGTGCCGGCGGTTTGGCGGGGGCCCTTCCCAATGAGCGGTTCTTC	CAGGLAGALPNERFF
-	TRBV2	-	15	TRBJ2-2	TGTGCCAGCGGTGGGCAGAGAATTACCACCGGGGAGCTGTTTTTT	CASGGQRITTGELFF
-	TRBV6-2/TRBV6-3	TRBD1	15	TRBJ2-7	TGTGCCAGCAGTTACCTGGGACAGCTAGACTACGAGCAGTGCTTC	CASSYLGQLDYEQCF
-	TRBV6-2/TRBV6-3	TRBD2	15	TRBJ2-1	TGTGCCAGCAGTTACGGACTAGCGGGAGGAAATGAGCAGTTCTTC	CASSYGLAGGNEQFF
few	TRBV30	-	13	TRBJ1-5	TGTGCCTGGCGAGGATATAGCAATCAGCCCCAGCATTTT	CAWRGYSNQPQHF
many	TRBV29-1	-	13	TRBJ2-2	TGCAGCGTAGCAGGGTCGAACACCGGGGAGCTGTTTTTT	CSVAGSNTGELFF
-	TRBV4-1	-	16	TRBJ2-7	TGCGCCAGCAGCCAAGACTACCGGGACATCGCCTACGAGCAGTACTTC	CASSQDYRDIAYEQYF
many	TRBV7-2	-	14	TRBJ2-2	TGTGCCAGCAGCTTATTAGGCGGCACCGGGGAGCTGTTTTTT	CASSLLGGTGELFF
many	TRBV2	-	16	TRBJ2-4	TGTGCCAGCAGTGATCTGGCGGAGCAAGCCAAAAACATTCAGTACTTC	CASSDLAEQAKNIQYF
few	TRBV10-1	TRBD1	14	TRBJ1-5	TGCGCCAACCAGGCAGGGGGCCCTAATCAGCCCCAGCATTTT	CANQAGGPNQPQHF
many	TRBV27	TRBD2	15	TRBJ2-1	TGTGCCAGCAGTCCGGGACTAGCGGGAGTGAATGAGCAGTTCTTC	CASSPGLAGVNEQFF
few	TRBV5-6	-	15	TRBJ2-7	TGTGCCAGCAGCTTGTGGGCGGGGAGAACCTACGAGCAGTACTTC	CASSLWAGRTYEQYF
-	TRBV7-9	TRBD2	16	TRBJ2-7	TGTGCCAGCAGCCTCCTCAGCGGGGGGGCCTTTTACGAGCAGTACTTC	CASSLLSGGAFYEQYF
many	TRBV27	-	15	TRBJ2-7	TGTGCCAGCAGTTTCGGCGCGGGGGCCGCCTACGAGCAGTACTTC	CASSFGAGAAYEQYF
-	TRBV4-3	-	17	TRBJ2-7	TGCGCCAGCAGCCAAGACTCAGGGACGTACTTCTCCTACGAGCAGTACTTC	CASSQDSGTYFSYEQYF
once	TRBV6-5	TRBD1	14	TRBJ2-7	TGTGCCAGCAGTTACAAGATAGGGGGCTACGAGCCGTCCTTC	CASSYKIGGYEPSF
many	TRBV27	-	14	TRBJ1-1	TGTGCCAGCAGTCCTAGACCCCTGGGGGCTGAAGCTTTCTTT	CASSPRPLGAEAFF
-	TRBV23-1	TRBD1	17	TRBJ1-4	TGCGCCAGCAAGGCACAGGGGGCATCATTAGATCATGAAAAACTGATTTTT	CASKAQGASLDHEKLIF
many	TRBV7-2	-	15	TRBJ2-7	TGTGCCAGCAGCCCCAGGGGGGGGAGCTCCTACGAGCAGTACTTC	CASSPRGGSSYEQYF